This TCR beta chain was recovered during a study of T cell responses to AZD1222 COVID-19 vaccine. Remarks on this clone: Its antigen remains unknown.

The CDR3 is 13 residues long. V lost 5 bases and J 8 bases, leaving 13 bases between the germline ends. Germline CDR1 and CDR2: MNHEY and SVGAGI. Method: immunoSEQ multiplex PCR; TCRdb's copy keeps in-frame clones and lacks some. The repertoire has about 130,000 clones, just over 85% of them found once; the top ten carry 12%. General study results and limits: There were vaccine-associated CD4 TCRs across spike, dominant at 160-218 and 743-854. Clonal diversity was possibly underestimated; the donors were predominantly white British and more often female. Scientists sampled the repertoires only once the peak T cell response had passed. Spike-specific TCR breadth rose after two AZD1222 doses, and depth rose as well.

This TCR derives from an adult in good health. The input for sequencing was peripheral blood, taken on day 0 of AZD1222 vaccination. The chain couples TRBV6-5 to TRBJ2-1; the D is unclear. The CDR3 here is CASSPAGLDEQFF. The DNA of the CDR3 is TGTGCCAGCAGTCCCGCCGGGCTCGATGAGCAGTTCTTC.